These 10 T cell receptor beta chains were sequenced from one sample in a study of blood T cell repertoires in COVID-19. The protocol was immunoSEQ multiplex PCR, while the TCRdb copy is restricted to in-frame clones and leaves out a portion. The data contain under 300,000 clones, about 89% of them singletons. The sample comprised PBMCs or T cells enriched from blood (not recorded which). The receptors derive from a man aged 35-49 years who had recovered from COVID-19.

The chain recombines TRBV6-2 or TRBV6-3 with TRBJ2-7, with 8 bases fitting TRBD1. CDR3 length equals 15 residues. After removal of 4 bases from V and 6 bases from J, the junction contained 11 bases not matched to a gene. CDR1 is MNHEY, CDR2 SVGEGT, per germline. In DNA, the CDR3 is TGTGCCAGCAGTTCGACGACAGGGGCCACCGTCGAGCAGTACTTC. It specifies CASSSTTGATVEQYF.

The chain recombines TRBV3-1 (or the pseudogene TRBV3-2) with TRBJ2-1, with a tentative D call TRBD1 (5 bases). The CDR3 has 14 amino acids. Trimming removed 3 bases from V and 7 bases from J, with 13 bases in between. The germline CDR1 and CDR2 sequences are LGHDT and YNNKEL (reference sequence). CDR3: CASSQSRAMNEQFF. CDR3 DNA: TGTGCCAGCAGCCAGAGCAGGGCCATGAATGAGCAGTTCTTC.

This clone was observed a few times. V usage is TRBV19 and J usage is TRBJ1-1; perhaps TRBD1 as D (6 bases). V was trimmed by 6 bases and J by 3 bases, leaving 14 bases between them. This CDR3 has 14 residues. The germline CDR1 and CDR2 sequences are LNHDA and SQIVND (reference sequence). The CDR3 is CASRNGQFYTEAFF. In DNA, the CDR3 is TGTGCCAGTAGAAACGGACAGTTCTACACTGAAGCTTTCTTT.

This chain uses TRBV7-3 with TRBJ2-1; no firm D call. This CDR3 region has 14 residues. CDR1 is SGHTA, CDR2 FQGTGA, per germline. Trimming pared 0 bases from V and 4 bases from J, leaving 7 bases between. The CDR3 DNA reads as TGTGCCAGCAGCTTAACGGCGGAATACAATGAGCAGTTCTTC. Its protein product is CASSLTAEYNEQFF. Drawing the rest from reference TRBV7-3 and TRBJ2-1, the complete variable domain is GAGVSQTPSNKVTEKGKYVELRCDPISGHTALYWYRQSLGQGPEFLIYFQGTGAADDSGLPNDRFFAVRPEGSVSTLKIQRTERGDSAVYLCASSLTAEYNEQFFGPGTRLTVL.

The chain combines TRBV5-1 with TRBJ1-3, with 10 bases identical to TRBD1. Germline V lookup: CDR1 SGHRS, CDR2 YFSETQ. The length of the CDR3 is 14 residues. With V trimmed by 4 bases and J by 6 bases, 4 bases remained unmatched. The CDR3 sequence: CASSPGTGANTIYF. The CDR3 DNA reads TGCGCCAGCAGCCCCGGGACAGGGGCAAACACCATATATTTT.

J is TRBJ2-5 and V is TRBV11-2, with 8 bases aligning to TRBD2. The V gene end was trimmed by 5 bases and the J gene end by 4 bases; junction bases not matched to a gene: 12. Germline V gene sequence: CDR1 SGHAT, CDR2 FQNNGV. This CDR3 has 16 residues. CDR3 in amino acids: CASSPLGGRSRETQYF. The CDR3 coding sequence is TGTGCCAGCAGCCCCCTGGGCGGGAGGAGTCGAGAGACCCAGTACTTC.

The table lists this clone with a count of one. The gene calls are TRBV7-9 and TRBJ2-2, with D perhaps matching TRBD2 (6 bases). The CDR3 totals 14 residues. V was clipped by 2 bases and J by 6 bases, with 10 bases between them. Germline V CDR1 and CDR2: SEHNR, FQNEAQ (reference sequence). The CDR3 protein is CASSLWTTPGELFF. The CDR3 nucleotides read TGTGCCAGCAGCTTATGGACTACCCCCGGGGAGCTGTTTTTT.

V usage is TRBV5-1 and J usage is TRBJ2-1; perhaps TRBD2 as D (5 bases). The CDR3 runs to 15 residues. Trimming stripped 1 base from V and 7 bases from J, with 15 bases between. CDR1 is SGHRS and CDR2 is YFSETQ in the germline V gene. This CDR3 is CASSLTGIVGNEQFF. In nucleotides, the CDR3 is TGCGCCAGCAGCTTGACGGGAATCGTTGGTAATGAGCAGTTCTTC.

This clone was seen more than once but under ten times. The V call is TRBV5-4, the J call TRBJ1-2; 10 bases map to TRBD1. Per germline, CDR1 SGHNT and CDR2 YYREEE (reference sequence). CDR3 length: 15 residues. Germline trimming cut 3 bases from V and 4 bases from J; bases unmatched to any gene: 6. CDR3 bases: TGTGCCAGCAGCTCCTCGACAGGGGGCGGCTATGGCTACACCTTC. It translates to CASSSSTGGGYGYTF.

This chain connects TRBV27 to TRBJ2-7, with D maybe TRBD2 (6 bases). Germline assignment: CDR1 MNHEY and CDR2 SMNVEV (reference sequence). This CDR3 comprises 15 residues. The ends were cut back, 2 bases at V and 3 bases at J, with 14 bases in the middle. The chain's CDR3 is CASSLRGLWVYEQYF. Written as DNA, the CDR3 is TGTGCCAGCAGTTTAAGGGGACTTTGGGTCTACGAGCAGTACTTC.